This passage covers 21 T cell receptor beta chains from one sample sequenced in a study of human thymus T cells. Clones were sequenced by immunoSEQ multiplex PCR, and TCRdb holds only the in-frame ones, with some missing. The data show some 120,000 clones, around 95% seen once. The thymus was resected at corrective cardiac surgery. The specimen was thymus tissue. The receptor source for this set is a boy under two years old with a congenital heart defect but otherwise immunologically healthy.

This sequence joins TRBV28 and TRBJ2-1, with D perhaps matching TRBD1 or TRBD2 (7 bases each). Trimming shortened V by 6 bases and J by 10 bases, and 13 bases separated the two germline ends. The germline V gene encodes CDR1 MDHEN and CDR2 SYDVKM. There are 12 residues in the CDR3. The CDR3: CASSQGGREQFF. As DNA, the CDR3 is TGTGCCAGCAGCCAGGGGGGGCGGGAGCAGTTCTTC.

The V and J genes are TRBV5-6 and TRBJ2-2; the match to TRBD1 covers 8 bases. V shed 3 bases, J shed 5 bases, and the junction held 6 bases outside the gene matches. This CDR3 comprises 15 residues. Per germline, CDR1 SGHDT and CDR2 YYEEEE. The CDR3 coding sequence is TGTGCCAGCAGCTGCACAGGGGGAAGGACCGGGGAGCTGTTTTTT. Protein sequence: CASSCTGGRTGELFF.

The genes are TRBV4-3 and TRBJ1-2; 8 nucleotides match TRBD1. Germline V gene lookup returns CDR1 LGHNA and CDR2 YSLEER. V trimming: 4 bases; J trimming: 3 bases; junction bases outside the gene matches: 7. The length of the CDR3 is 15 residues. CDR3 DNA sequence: TGCGCCAGCAGCCTAGAGGACAGGGCTTACTATGGCTACACCTTC. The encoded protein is CASSLEDRAYYGYTF.

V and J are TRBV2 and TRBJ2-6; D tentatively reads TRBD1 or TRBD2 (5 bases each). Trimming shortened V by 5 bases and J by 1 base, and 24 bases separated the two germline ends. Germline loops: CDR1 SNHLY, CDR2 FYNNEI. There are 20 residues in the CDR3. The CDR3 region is CASSITLGALQPSGANVLTF. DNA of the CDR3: TGTGCCAGCAGTATAACACTCGGGGCCCTCCAACCTTCTGGGGCCAACGTCCTGACTTTC. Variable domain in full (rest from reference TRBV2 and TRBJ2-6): EPEVTQTPSHQVTQMGQEVILRCVPISNHLYFYWYRQILGQKVEFLVSFYNNEISEKSEIFDDQFSVERPDGSNFTLKIRSTKLEDSAMYFCASSITLGALQPSGANVLTFGAGSRLTVL.

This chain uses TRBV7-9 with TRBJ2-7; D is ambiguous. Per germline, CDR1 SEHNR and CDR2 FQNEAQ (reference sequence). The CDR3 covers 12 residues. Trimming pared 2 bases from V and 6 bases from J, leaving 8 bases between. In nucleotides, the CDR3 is TGTGCCAGCAGCTTATTTACGGGCGAGCAGTACTTC. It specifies CASSLFTGEQYF.

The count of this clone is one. The DNA of the CDR3 is TGTGCCAGCAGCTTAAGGGCTAGCGGGCACACCGGGGAGCTGTTTTTT. This translates into CASSLRASGHTGELFF. The V call is TRBV7-2, the J call TRBJ2-2; the match to TRBD2 covers 8 bases. The CDR3 spans 16 residues. After removal of 2 bases from V and 3 bases from J, the junction contained 5 bases not matched to a gene. Germline V gives CDR1 SGHTA, CDR2 FQGNSA.

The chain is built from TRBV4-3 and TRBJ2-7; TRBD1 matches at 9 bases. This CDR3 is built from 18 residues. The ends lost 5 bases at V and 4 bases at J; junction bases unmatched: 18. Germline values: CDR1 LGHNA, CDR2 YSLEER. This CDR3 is CASSRLTSRDRDEYEQYF. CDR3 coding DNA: TGCGCCAGCAGCAGGTTAACCTCCAGGGACAGGGATGAGTACGAGCAGTACTTC.

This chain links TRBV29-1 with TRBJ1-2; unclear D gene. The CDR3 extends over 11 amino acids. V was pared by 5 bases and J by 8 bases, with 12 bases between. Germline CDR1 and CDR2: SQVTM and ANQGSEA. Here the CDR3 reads CSVMGKEGYTF. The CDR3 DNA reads TGCAGCGTTATGGGGAAGGAGGGCTACACCTTC.

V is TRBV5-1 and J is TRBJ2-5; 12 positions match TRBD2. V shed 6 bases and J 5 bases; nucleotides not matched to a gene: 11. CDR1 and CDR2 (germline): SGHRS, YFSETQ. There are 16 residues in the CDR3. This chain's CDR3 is CASTRLAGAPEETQYF. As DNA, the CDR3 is TGCGCCAGCACTCGACTAGCGGGGGCCCCGGAGGAGACCCAGTACTTC.

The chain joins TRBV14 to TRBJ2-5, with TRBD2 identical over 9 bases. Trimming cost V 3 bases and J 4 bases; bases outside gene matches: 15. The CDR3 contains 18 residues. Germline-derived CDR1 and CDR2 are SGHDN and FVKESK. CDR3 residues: CASSQAGGRDTMGETQYF. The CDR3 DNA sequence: TGTGCCAGCAGCCAGGCGGGGGGGCGTGATACAATGGGAGAGACCCAGTACTTC.

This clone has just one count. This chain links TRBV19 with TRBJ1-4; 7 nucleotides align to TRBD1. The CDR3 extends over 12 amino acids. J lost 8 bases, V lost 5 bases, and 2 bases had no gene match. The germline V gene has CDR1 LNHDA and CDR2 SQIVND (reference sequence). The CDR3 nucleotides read TGTGCCAGTAGTGCGGACAGGGAAAAACTGTTTTTT. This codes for CASSADREKLFF.

The CDR3 here is CASSQDSLAVSYNEQFF. CDR3 nucleotide sequence: TGCGCCAGCAGCCAAGATAGTCTAGCGGTCTCCTACAATGAGCAGTTCTTC. The chain employs TRBV4-3 and TRBJ2-1; 7 bases match TRBD2. This CDR3 has 17 amino acids. Germline assignment: CDR1 LGHNA and CDR2 YSLEER. V lost 0 bases, J lost 0 bases, and 5 bases stayed unmatched.

CDR3 in DNA: TGTGCCAGCAGCTGCCCCGGGACAGGGCAAGAGACCCAGTACTTC. Translation: CASSCPGTGQETQYF. The chain couples TRBV5-6 to TRBJ2-5; 9 bases map to TRBD1. Germline V CDR1 and CDR2: SGHDT, YYEEEE. The CDR3 spans 15 residues. The V segment lost 3 bases and the J segment 2 bases; nucleotides outside the gene matches: 5. The variable domain in full, with the rest retrieved from reference TRBV5-6 and TRBJ2-5, is DAGVTQSPTHLIKTRGQQVTLRCSPKSGHDTVSWYQQALGQGPQFIFQYYEEEERQRGNFPDRFSGHQFPNYSSELNVNALLLGDSALYLCASSCPGTGQETQYFGPGTRLLVL.

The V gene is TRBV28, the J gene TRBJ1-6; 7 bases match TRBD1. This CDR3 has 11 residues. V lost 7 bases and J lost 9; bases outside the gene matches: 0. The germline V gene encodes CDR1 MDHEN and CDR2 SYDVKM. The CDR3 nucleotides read TGTGCCAGCACAGGGGGTTCACCCCTCCACTTT. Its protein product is CASTGGSPLHF.

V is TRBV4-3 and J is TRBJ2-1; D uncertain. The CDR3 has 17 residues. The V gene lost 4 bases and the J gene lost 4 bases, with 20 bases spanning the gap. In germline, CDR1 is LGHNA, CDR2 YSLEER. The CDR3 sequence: CASSLTEGIGSYNEQFF. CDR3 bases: TGCGCCAGCAGCCTCACGGAAGGAATTGGCTCGTACAATGAGCAGTTCTTC.

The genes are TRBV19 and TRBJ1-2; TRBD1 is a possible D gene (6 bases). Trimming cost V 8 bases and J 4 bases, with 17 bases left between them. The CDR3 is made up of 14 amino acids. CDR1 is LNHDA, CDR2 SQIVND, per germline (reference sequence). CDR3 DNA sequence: TGTGCCAGTGGCACAGGGACGAGGGGCTATGGCTACACCTTC. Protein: CASGTGTRGYGYTF.

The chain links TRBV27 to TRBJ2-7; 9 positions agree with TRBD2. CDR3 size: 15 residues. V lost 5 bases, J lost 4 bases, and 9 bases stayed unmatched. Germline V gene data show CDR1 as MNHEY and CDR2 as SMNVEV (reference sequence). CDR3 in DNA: TGTGCCAGCAGTCGGGGCGGGGGGGCCCCTTACGAGCAGTACTTC. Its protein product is CASSRGGGAPYEQYF.

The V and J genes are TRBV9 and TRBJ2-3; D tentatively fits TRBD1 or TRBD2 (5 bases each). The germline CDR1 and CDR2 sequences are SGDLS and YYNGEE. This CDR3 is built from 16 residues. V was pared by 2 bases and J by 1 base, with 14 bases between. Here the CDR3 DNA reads TGTGCCAGCAGCGTTGGAGCGGCGACAGGCACAGATACGCAGTATTTT. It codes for CASSVGAATGTDTQYF.

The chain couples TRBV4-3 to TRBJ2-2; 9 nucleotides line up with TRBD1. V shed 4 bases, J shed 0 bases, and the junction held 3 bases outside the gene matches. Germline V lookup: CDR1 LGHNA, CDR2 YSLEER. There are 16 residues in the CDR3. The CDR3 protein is CASSPHRGPNTGELFF. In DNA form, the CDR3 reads TGCGCCAGCAGCCCACACAGGGGGCCGAACACCGGGGAGCTGTTTTTT.

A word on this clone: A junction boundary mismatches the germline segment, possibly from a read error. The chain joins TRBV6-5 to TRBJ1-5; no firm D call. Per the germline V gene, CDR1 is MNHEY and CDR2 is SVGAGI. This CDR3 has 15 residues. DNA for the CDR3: TGTGCCAGCAGTTACTCGTTGACTAGCGATCAGCCCCAGCATTTT. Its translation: CASSYSLTSDQPQHF.

CDR3 in DNA: TGCAGTGCATCCCGCACAGATACGCAGTATTTT. It encodes CSASRTDTQYF. V usage is TRBV20-1 and J usage is TRBJ2-3; no clear D. Germline CDR1 is DFQATT and CDR2 is SNEGSKA (reference sequence). The CDR3 sequence is 11 residues long. Trimming shortened V by 6 bases and J by 1 base, and 5 bases separated the two germline ends.